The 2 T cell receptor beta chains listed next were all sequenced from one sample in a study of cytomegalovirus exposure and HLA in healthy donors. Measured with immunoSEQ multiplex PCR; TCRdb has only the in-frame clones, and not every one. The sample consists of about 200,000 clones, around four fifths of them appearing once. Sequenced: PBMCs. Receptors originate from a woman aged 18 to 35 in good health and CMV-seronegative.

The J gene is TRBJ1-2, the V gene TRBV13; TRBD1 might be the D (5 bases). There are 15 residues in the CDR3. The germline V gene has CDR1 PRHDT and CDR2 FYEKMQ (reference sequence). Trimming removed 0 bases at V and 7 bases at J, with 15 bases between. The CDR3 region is CASSLGRGGTGGYTF. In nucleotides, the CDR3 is TGTGCCAGCAGCTTAGGCCGTGGGGGGACTGGTGGCTACACCTTC.

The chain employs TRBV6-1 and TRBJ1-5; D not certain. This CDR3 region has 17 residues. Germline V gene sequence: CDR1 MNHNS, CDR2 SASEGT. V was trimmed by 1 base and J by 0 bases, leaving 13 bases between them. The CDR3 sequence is CASSEEQYEDSNQPQHF. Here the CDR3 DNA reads TGTGCCAGCAGTGAAGAGCAATATGAGGATAGCAATCAGCCCCAGCATTTT.